The clone carrying this T cell receptor (beta chain) was observed at least ten times. The sample belongs to a study of T-cell reconstitution after alpha-beta-depleted transplantation in children. The TCRbeta library was prepared with unique molecular identifiers. One entry per CDR3 protein, called by TCRdb with MiXCR from the PCR reads. The sample contains hundreds of thousands of distinct CDR3 sequences, roughly a tenth of which appear only once. This CDR3 comprises 16 residues. CDR1 SGDLS and CDR2 YYNGEE come from the germline V gene. Between the trimmed V and J ends, which lost 0 bases and 2 bases, there was a span of 9 bases.

The rearrangement uses TRBV9 and TRBJ2-6; no firm D call. The sample was PBMCs from the stem cell graft donor, taken from the stem cell graft. The receptor's source is a human donor who donated a stem cell graft to a child with acute myeloid leukemia. As DNA, the CDR3 is TGTGCCAGCAGCGTAGGCAGCTTAACTGGGGCCAACGTCCTGACTTTC. It encodes CASSVGSLTGANVLTF.